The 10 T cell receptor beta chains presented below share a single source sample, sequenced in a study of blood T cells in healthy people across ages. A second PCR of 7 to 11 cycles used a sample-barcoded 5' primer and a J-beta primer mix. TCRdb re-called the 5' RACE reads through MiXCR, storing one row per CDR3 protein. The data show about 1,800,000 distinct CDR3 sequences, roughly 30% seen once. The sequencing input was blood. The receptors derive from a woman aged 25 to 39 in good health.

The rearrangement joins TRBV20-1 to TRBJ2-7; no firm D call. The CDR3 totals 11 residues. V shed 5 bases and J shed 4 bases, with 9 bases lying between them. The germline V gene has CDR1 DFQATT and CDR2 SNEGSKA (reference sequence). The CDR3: CSAPVRYEQYF. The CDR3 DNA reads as TGCAGTGCTCCGGTGAGGTACGAGCAGTACTTC.

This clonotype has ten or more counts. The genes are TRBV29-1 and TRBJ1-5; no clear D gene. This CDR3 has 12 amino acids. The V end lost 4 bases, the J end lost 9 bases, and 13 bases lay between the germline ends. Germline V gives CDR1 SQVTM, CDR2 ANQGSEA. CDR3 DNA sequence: TGCAGCGTTGGCGTGGGAGGTACGCCCCAGCATTTT. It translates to CSVGVGGTPQHF.

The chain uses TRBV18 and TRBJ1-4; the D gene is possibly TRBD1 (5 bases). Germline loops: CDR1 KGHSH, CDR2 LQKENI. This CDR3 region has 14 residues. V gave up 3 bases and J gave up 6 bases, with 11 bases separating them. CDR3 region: CASSPRGRDEKLFF. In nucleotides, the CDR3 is TGTGCCAGCTCACCGCGGGGACGGGATGAAAAACTGTTTTTT.

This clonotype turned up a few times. The CDR3 nucleotides read TGTGCCAGTAGTATTGTACGGGGTCAGCCCCAGCATTTT. This codes for CASSIVRGQPQHF. V is TRBV19 and J is TRBJ1-5, with D hard to call. The length of the CDR3 is 13 residues. Trimming shortened V by 3 bases and J by 6 bases, and 9 bases separated the two germline ends. Germline V gives CDR1 LNHDA, CDR2 SQIVND (reference sequence).

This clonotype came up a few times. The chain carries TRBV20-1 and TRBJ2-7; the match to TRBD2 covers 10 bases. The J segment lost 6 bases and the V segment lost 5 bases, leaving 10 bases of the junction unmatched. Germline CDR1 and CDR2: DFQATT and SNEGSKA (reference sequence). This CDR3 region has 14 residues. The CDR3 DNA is TGCAGTGCTCGTACAAGCGGGGGGGCGGTCGAGCAGTACTTC. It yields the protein CSARTSGGAVEQYF.

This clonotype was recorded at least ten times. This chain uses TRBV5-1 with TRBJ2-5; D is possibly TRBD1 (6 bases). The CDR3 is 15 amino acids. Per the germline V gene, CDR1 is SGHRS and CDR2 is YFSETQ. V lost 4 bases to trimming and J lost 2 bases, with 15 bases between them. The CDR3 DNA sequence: TGCGCCAGCAGCCTAACTCGGACAGTGCAAGAGACCCAGTACTTC. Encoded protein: CASSLTRTVQETQYF.

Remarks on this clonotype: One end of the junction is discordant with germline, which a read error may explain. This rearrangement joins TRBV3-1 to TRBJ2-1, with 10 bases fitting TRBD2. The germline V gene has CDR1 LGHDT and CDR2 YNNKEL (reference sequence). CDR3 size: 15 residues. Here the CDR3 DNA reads TGTGCCAGCAGCCGCGTAGCGGGGGGCCACAAGGAGCAGTTCTTC. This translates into CASSRVAGGHKEQFF.

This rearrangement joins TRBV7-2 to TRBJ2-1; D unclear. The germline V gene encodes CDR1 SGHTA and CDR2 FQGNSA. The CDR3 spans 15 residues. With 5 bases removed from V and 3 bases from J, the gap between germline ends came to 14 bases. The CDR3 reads CASSQIGRNYNEQFF. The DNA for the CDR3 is TGTGCCAGCAGCCAGATTGGTAGGAACTACAATGAGCAGTTCTTC.

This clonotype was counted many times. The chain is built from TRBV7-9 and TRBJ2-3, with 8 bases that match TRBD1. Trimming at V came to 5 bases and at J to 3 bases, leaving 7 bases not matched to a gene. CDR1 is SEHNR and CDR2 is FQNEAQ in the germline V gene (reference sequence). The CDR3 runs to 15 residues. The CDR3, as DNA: TGTGCCAGCAGCGCCCGGACAGGGACGACAGATACGCAGTATTTT. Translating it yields CASSARTGTTDTQYF.

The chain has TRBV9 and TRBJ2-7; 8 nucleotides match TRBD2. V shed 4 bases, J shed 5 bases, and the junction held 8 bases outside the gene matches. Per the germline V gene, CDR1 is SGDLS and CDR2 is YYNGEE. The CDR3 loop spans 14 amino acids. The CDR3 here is CASSWTSRLDEQYF. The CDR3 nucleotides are TGTGCCAGCAGCTGGACTAGCCGGCTCGACGAGCAGTACTTC.